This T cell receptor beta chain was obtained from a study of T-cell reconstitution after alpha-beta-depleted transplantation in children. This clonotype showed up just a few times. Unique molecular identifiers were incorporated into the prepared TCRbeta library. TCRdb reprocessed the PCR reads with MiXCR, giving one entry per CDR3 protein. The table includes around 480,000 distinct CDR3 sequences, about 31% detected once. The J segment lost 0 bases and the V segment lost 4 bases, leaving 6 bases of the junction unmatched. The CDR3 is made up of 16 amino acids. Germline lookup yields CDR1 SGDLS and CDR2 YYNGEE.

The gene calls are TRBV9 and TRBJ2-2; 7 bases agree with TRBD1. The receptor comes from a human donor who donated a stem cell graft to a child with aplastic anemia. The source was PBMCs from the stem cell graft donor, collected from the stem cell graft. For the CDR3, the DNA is TGTGCCAGCAGCACCCAAGGGACAGCGAACACCGGGGAGCTGTTTTTT. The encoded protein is CASSTQGTANTGELFF.